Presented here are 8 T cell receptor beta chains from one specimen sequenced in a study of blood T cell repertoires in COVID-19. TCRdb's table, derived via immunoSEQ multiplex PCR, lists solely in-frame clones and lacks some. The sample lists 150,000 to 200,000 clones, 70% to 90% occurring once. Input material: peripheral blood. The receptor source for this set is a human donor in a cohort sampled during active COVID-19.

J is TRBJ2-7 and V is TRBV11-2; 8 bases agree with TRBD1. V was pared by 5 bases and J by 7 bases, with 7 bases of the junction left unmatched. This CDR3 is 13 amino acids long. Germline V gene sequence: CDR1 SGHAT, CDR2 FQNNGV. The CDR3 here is CASSPRTGQEQYF. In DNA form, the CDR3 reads TGTGCCAGCAGCCCCCGGACAGGGCAAGAGCAGTACTTC.

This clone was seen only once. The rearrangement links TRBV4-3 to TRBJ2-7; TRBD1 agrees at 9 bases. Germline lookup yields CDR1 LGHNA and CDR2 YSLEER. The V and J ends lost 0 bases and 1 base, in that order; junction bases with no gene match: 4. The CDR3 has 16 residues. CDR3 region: CASSQDTGGASYEQYF. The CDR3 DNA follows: TGCGCCAGCAGCCAAGATACAGGGGGCGCATCCTACGAGCAGTACTTC.

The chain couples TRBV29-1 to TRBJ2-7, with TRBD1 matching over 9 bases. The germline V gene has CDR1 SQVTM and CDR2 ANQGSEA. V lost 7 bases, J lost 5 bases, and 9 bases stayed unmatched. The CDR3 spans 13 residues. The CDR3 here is CSATGQGGNEQYF. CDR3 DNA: TGCAGCGCCACGGGACAGGGAGGCAACGAGCAGTACTTC.

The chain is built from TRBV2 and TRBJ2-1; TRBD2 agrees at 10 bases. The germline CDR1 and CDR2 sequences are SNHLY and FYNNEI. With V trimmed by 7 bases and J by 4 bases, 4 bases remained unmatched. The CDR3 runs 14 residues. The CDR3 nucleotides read TGTGCCAGCACGGCTAGCGGGAGATACAATGAGCAGTTCTTC. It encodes CASTASGRYNEQFF.

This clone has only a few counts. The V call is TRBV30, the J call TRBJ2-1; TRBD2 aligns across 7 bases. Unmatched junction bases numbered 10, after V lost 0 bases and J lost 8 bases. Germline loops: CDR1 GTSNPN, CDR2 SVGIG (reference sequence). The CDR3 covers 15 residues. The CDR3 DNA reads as TGTGCCTGGAGTGTAGAAGGCGCGGGAGATGATGAGCAGTTCTTC. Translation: CAWSVEGAGDDEQFF.

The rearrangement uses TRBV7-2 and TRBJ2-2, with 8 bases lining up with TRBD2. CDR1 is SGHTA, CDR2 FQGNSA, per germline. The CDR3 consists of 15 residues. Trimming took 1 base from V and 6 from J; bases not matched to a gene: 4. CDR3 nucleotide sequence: TGTGCCAGCAGCTTAGAGTGGACTAGCCCCGGGGAGCTGTTTTTT. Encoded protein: CASSLEWTSPGELFF.

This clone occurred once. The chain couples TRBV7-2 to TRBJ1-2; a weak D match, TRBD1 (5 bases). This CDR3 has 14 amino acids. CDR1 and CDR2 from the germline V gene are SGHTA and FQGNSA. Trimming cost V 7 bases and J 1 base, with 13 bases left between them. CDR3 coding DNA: TGTGCCAGCACTCTCGGGGGAGGTAACTATGGCTACACCTTC. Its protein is CASTLGGGNYGYTF.

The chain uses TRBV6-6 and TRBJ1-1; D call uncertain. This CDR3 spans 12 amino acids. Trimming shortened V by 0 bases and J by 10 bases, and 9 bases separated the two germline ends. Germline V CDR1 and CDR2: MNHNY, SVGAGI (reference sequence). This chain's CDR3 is CASSYSSSSAFF. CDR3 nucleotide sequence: TGTGCCAGCAGTTACTCGAGTAGTTCAGCTTTCTTT.